This TCR beta chain was captured in a study of control samples from healthy donors and cancer patients (dated by TCRdb to the early 2020s). CDR1 MDHEN and CDR2 SYDVKM were looked up in the germline V gene. The CDR3 sequence holds 17 residues, the cysteine and phenylalanine included. Just the 51-base CDR3 DNA is kept, in frame starting at base 1. Between the V and J ends, shortened by 3 bases and 0 bases respectively, the junction contains 15 bases. Libraries were made using the immunoSEQ multiplex PCR assay. TCRdb took this table from immuneACCESS and kept in-frame rearrangements with V and J called. Such tables lack part of the clones; where checked against another copy, unresolved V genes explain under half of the gap, and the rest is unexplained. This sample lists approximately 87,000 clones; 86% were detected once. The leading ten clones occupy about 1.3% of the sample. As regards this clone: It has no known antigen specificity. Base quality data are lacking; no much larger clone is found one base away.

This receptor chain uses TRBV28 and TRBJ1-3; possibly the D gene is TRBD1, per 6 matching bases. Sample: blood. The sequence came from a woman in her forties or fifties in good health. The DNA sequence is as follows: TGTGCCAGCAGTTTCTCGACAGGCTCAAACTCTGGAAACACCATATATTTT. Translated, this gives CASSFSTGSNSGNTIYF.